The present T cell receptor (beta chain) was sequenced within a study of T-cell memory formation after mild COVID-19. This clonotype was observed many times. TCRdb itself ran the 5' RACE reads through MiXCR, one entry per CDR3 protein. The sample shows 250,000 to 350,000 distinct CDR3 sequences, 15% to 20% of them seen only once. Per the germline V gene, CDR1 is SGHRS and CDR2 is YFSETQ. This CDR3 comprises 14 residues. Trimming stripped 5 bases from V and 1 base from J, with 12 bases between. This TCR came from a young man who had mild COVID-19 (a few samples of this study predate the infection). Cell type and time point are not known. J is TRBJ1-1 and V is TRBV5-1; D unresolved. Specimen: PBMCs or a T cell subset sorted from them (not recorded which). The CDR3 here is CASSARVENTEAFF. Here the CDR3 DNA reads TGCGCCAGCAGTGCGAGGGTAGAGAACACTGAAGCTTTCTTT.